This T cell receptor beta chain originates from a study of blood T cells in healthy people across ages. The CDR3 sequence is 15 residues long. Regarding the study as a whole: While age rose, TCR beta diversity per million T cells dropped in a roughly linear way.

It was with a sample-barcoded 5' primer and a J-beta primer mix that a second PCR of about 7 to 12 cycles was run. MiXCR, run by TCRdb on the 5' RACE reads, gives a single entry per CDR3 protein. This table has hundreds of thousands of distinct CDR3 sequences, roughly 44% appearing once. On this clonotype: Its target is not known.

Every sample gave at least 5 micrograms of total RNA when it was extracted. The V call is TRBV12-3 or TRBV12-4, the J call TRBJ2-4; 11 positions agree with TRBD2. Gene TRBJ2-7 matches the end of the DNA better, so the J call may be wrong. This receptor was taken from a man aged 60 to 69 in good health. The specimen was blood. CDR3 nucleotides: TGTGCCAGCAGTTCGGTTAGCGGGGGGGCCTACGAGCAGTACTTC. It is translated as CASSSVSGGAYEQYF.